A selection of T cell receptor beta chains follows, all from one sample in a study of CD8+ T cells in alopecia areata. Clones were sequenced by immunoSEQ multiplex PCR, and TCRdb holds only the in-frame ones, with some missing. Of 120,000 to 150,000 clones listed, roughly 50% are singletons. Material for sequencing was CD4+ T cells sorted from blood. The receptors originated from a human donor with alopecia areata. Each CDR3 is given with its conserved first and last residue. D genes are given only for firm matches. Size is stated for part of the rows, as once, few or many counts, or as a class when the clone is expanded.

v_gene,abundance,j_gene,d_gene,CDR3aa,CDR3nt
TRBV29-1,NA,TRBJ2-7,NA,CSVEVGGGPPYEQYF,TGCAGCGTTGAAGTGGGGGGGGGCCCCCCTTACGAGCAGTACTTC
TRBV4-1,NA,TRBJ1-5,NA,CASSQDLGVGQPQHF,TGCGCCAGCAGCCAAGATCTGGGGGTCGGTCAGCCCCAGCATTTT
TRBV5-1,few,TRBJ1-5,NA,CASSLVYDQPQHF,TGCGCCAGCAGCTTGGTTTATGATCAGCCCCAGCATTTT
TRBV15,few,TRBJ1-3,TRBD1,CATQTGDGNTIYF,TGTGCCACGCAGACAGGGGATGGAAACACCATATATTTT
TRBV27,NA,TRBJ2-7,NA,CASRPGLGGHEQYF,TGTGCCAGCAGGCCGGGCCTCGGGGGCCACGAGCAGTACTTC
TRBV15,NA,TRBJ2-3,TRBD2,CATSPQSGTSGSSDTQYF,TGTGCCACCAGCCCACAGTCCGGGACTAGCGGGAGTTCAGATACGCAGTATTTT
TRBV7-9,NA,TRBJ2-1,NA,CASSDTGKAPPNSKFF,TGTGCCAGCAGCGACACAGGGAAAGCACCTCCAAATTCCAAGTTCTTC
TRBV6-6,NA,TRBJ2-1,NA,CASSPGEGKREQFF,TGTGCCAGCAGCCCAGGGGAGGGCAAAAGGGAGCAGTTCTTC
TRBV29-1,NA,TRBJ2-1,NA,CSFKVAEQFF,TGCAGCTTTAAGGTCGCTGAGCAGTTCTTC
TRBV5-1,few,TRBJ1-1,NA,CASSKGFEDTEAFF,TGCGCCAGCAGCAAGGGGTTCGAGGACACTGAAGCTTTCTTT
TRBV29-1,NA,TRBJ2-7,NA,CSVGAGSGSGGPARGQYF,TGCAGCGTTGGCGCGGGGTCCGGCAGTGGCGGTCCTGCCCGGGGGCAGTACTTC
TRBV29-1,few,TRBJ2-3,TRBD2,CSVEDSGSFTDTQYF,TGCAGCGTTGAAGATAGCGGGAGCTTCACAGATACGCAGTATTTT
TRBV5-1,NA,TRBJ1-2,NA,CASSLVAGMYYTF,TGCGCCAGCAGCTTGGTGGCAGGGATGTACTACACCTTC
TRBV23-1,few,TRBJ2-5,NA,CASSQSRSGRQETQYF,TGCGCCAGCAGTCAATCTAGGAGCGGAAGGCAAGAGACCCAGTACTTC
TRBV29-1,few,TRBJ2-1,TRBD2,CSVVAGVSSYNEQFF,TGCAGCGTGGTAGCGGGAGTTAGCTCCTACAATGAGCAGTTCTTC
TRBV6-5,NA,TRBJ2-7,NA,CATGRVVYEQYF,TGTGCTACAGGAAGGGTAGTCTACGAGCAGTACTTC
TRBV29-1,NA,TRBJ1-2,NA,CSVGDWANYGYTF,TGCAGCGTTGGGGACTGGGCTAACTATGGCTACACCTTC
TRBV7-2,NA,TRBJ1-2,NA,CASSLRAGANYGYTF,TGTGCCAGCAGCCTGAGGGCGGGGGCTAACTATGGCTACACCTTC
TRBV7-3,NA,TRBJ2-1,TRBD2,CASSQNGLAYNEQFF,TGTGCCAGCAGCCAAAACGGACTAGCCTACAATGAGCAGTTCTTC
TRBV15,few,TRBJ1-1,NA,CATSTRLNTEAFF,TGTGCCACCAGCACTCGGTTGAACACTGAAGCTTTCTTT
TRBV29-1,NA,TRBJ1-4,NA,CSVSLRRDNEKLFF,TGCAGCGTTTCCCTCAGGCGAGATAATGAAAAACTGTTTTTT
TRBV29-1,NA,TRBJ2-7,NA,CSVRSSYEQYF,TGCAGCGTTAGGTCGTCCTACGAGCAGTACTTC
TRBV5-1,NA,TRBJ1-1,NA,CASSLGSGVGTEAFF,TGCGCCAGCAGCTTGGGGTCCGGGGTCGGCACTGAAGCTTTCTTT
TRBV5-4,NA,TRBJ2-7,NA,CASSFVPDPSYEQYF,TGTGCCAGCAGCTTCGTCCCGGACCCCTCCTACGAGCAGTACTTC
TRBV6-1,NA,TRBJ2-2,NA,CASSDLRGIGELFF,TGTGCCAGCAGTGACCTAAGAGGGATCGGGGAGCTGTTTTTT
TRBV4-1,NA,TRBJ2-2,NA,CASSFGGANTGELFF,TGCGCCAGCAGCTTTGGCGGGGCGAACACCGGGGAGCTGTTTTTT
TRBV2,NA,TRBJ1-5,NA,CASSEGENQPQHF,TGTGCCAGCAGTGAGGGGGAAAATCAGCCCCAGCATTTT
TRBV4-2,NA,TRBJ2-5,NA,CASSPSIGETQYF,TGTGCCAGCAGCCCTTCTATCGGGGAGACCCAGTACTTC